This T cell receptor beta chain was captured in a study of blood T cell repertoires in COVID-19 (dated by TCRdb to between 2020 and 2021). Describing the broader study: Collaborator samples came from the United States, Italy and Spain and covered acute and convalescent phases of COVID-19. The material from the prospective study consisted of cDNA or gDNA derived from T cells, B-cell-depleted T cells, or PBMCs. Subjects who had been exposed to COVID-19, were actively infected with it, or had recovered from it provided the deeply sampled blood TCRbeta repertoires that made up the dataset. The repertoires were made available in a free public database intended to serve as a resource for research on the immune response to SARS-CoV-2. The samples were drawn from two sources: the first 160 participants of the ongoing ImmuneRACE study, and fewer than 1,500 subjects contributed by 6 global collaborators. Nearly every sample came with metadata listing a de-identified subject ID, COVID-19 status, age in years and sex. HLA class I and class II types, where available, came from metadata supplied by the sample provider rather than from assay-based typing. Findings and caveats that apply to the study as a whole: Clinical and demographic metadata were provided uncurated, with the amount varying by source and participant.

One collaborating source in Seattle enrolled patients during active infection and followed them longitudinally through the course of disease. The collaborating institutions used their own protocols to collect whole blood in K2EDTA tubes. For TCRbeta analysis, collaborators shipped samples as frozen whole blood, isolated PBMCs, or DNA extracted from either of those sample types. TCRbeta CDR3 regions were amplified from genomic DNA by means of the immunoSEQ Assay, a bias-controlled multiplex PCR. In the source study's methods: Nucleated cell counts per sample were estimated from amplification of reference gene primers within the assay. To quantify the absolute abundance of each unique TCRbeta CDR3 rearrangement, sequence reads were collapsed and filtered. For each sample, productive Simpson clonality was calculated as the square root of Simpson's diversity index across productive rearrangements. TCRdb took over this immuneACCESS table, retaining in-frame rearrangements with V and J assigned. Such tables are incomplete; in checked studies, under half of the missing clones stem from an unresolved V gene, and the remainder is unexplained. That table is the source of V, J and clone size, and D and trimming were worked out from the DNA. A total of about 69,000 clones appear in this sample, more than 75% of them only once. The ten largest clones add up to more than 15% of the sample.

About this clone itself: It lacks a known antigen. No base quality values were provided; no much bigger clone lies one nucleotide off.

In the germline V gene (reference sequence), CDR1 corresponds to MNHEY and CDR2 to SMNVEV. From the cysteine up to the phenylalanine, the CDR3 has a length of 12 residues. Only the CDR3 DNA is retained, 36 bases long and in frame from the first base. The germline ends are 12 bases apart after V is trimmed by 9 bases and J by 9 bases. Recombination linked TRBV27 to TRBJ1-6, and possibly TRBD1, on 6 matching bases. Specimen: peripheral blood. The receptor comes from a man aged 35 to 55 with COVID-19, enrolled during active disease. The CDR3 has the sequence CASTGSGSPLHF. The DNA sequence is as follows: TGTGCCAGTACAGGGAGCGGTTCACCCCTCCACTTT.